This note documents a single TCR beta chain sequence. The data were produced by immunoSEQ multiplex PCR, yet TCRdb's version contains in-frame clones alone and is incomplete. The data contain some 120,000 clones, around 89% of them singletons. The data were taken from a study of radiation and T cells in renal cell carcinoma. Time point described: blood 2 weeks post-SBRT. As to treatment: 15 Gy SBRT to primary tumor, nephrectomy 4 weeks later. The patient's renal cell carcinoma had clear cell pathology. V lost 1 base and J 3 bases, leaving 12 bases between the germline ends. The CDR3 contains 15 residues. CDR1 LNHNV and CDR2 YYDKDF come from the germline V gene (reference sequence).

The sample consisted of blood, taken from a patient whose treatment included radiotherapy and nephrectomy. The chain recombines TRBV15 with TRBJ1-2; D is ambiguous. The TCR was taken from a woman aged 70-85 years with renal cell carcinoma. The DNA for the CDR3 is TGTGCCACCAGCAGAGGGCCCTTCGGGGACTATGGCTACACCTTC. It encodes CATSRGPFGDYGYTF.